This T cell receptor beta chain derives from a study of OX40 agonist ivuxolimab in advanced cancers. Study-level background: Ivuxolimab is an agonistic anti-OX40 (CD134) antibody, and patients were treated with it. Melanoma, hepatocellular carcinoma, head and neck or renal cell cancer occurred in dose-escalation patients. Study-wide results and caveats: CD8+ T cells showed, on average, more clonal expansion than CD4+ cells.

The CDR3 spans 16 residues. Germline V gene data show CDR1 as SNHLY and CDR2 as FYNNEI. V shed 6 bases, J shed 3 bases, and the junction held 10 bases outside the gene matches. Peripheral blood came from all dose cohorts at three timepoints. The protocol was immunoSEQ multiplex PCR, while the TCRdb copy is restricted to in-frame clones and leaves out a portion. This table holds under 25,000 clones, 75% to 90% found once. Remarks on this clone: The antigen remains unidentified.

This material consisted of CD4+ or CD8+ T cells sorted from blood, taken in a trial of the OX40 agonist ivuxolimab. The chain links TRBV2 to TRBJ2-1; 8 bases line up with TRBD2. The receptor's source is an adult with an advanced solid tumor such as melanoma, head and neck, liver or kidney cancer. The CDR3 DNA reads TGTGCCAGCAGATTTATCTCGGGGGGGTTCTACAATGAGCAGTTCTTC. Its protein product is CASRFISGGFYNEQFF. Variable domain in full (rest from reference TRBV2 and TRBJ2-1): EPEVTQTPSHQVTQMGQEVILRCVPISNHLYFYWYRQILGQKVEFLVSFYNNEISEKSEIFDDQFSVERPDGSNFTLKIRSTKLEDSAMYFCASRFISGGFYNEQFFGPGTRLTVL.